The sequence of this T cell receptor beta chain was determined in a study of control samples from healthy donors and cancer patients. The germline V and J ends were trimmed by 5 bases and 5 bases, with 24 bases remaining between them. This CDR3 has 17 residues. The germline CDR1 and CDR2 sequences are MNHEY and SMNVEV (reference sequence). Sequencing used immunoSEQ multiplex PCR; TCRdb keeps in-frame clones, though not all of them. This table has some 89,000 clones, roughly 86% appearing once. The chain combines TRBV27 with TRBJ2-5, with D possibly TRBD2 on 7 matching bases. The source is a man aged 30-40 years in good health. The sample comprised blood. The DNA of the CDR3 is TGTGCCAGCAGTCTCCTTGGGGGGGGCTCAGGACGGGAGACCCAGTACTTC. Translating gives CASSLLGGGSGRETQYF.